This passage covers 15 T cell receptor beta chains from one sample sequenced in a study of T cells in Graves' hyperthyroidism and ophthalmopathy. The CDR3 regions of TCR beta were amplified from RNA transcripts. The HTBI set primed first-round TCR CDR3 RT-PCR. One entry per CDR3 protein, called by TCRdb with MiXCR from the multiplex PCR reads. The top ten hold 20% of the sample, which has roughly 380,000 distinct CDR3 sequences, about 14% seen once. The sequencing sample was made of blood. These receptors came from a man aged 25-45 years with Graves' hyperthyroidism that later progressed to Graves' ophthalmopathy.

Concerning this clonotype itself: Mismatch with germline at one junction end may stem from a read error. In DNA, the CDR3 is TGCGCCAACAGCTTGACAGGGCTGAACACTGAAGCTTTCTTT. Protein product: CANSLTGLNTEAFF. The chain carries TRBV5-1 and TRBJ1-1, with TRBD1 matching over 7 bases. CDR1 and CDR2 from the germline V gene are SGHRS and YFSETQ. The CDR3 runs 14 residues.

The table lists this clonotype with many counts. The chain has TRBV12-3 or TRBV12-4 and TRBJ2-7; a possible D gene is TRBD1 (6 bases). The germline V and J ends were trimmed by 7 bases and 8 bases, with 21 bases remaining between them. The CDR3 runs 14 residues. The CDR3 bases are TGTGCCAGCACCACCCGGACAGAGGGATATAAGCAGTACTTC. Amino acids: CASTTRTEGYKQYF.

There are many counts of this clonotype. The CDR3 sequence: CASSLTPGTAYEQYF. The CDR3 DNA is TGTGCCAGCAGCTTGACCCCCGGGACTGCCTACGAGCAGTACTTC. The chain recombines TRBV7-8 with TRBJ2-7; D is possibly TRBD2 (6 bases). The CDR3 length is 15 residues. The V gene lost 3 bases and the J gene lost 2 bases, with 14 bases spanning the gap. CDR1 SGHVS and CDR2 FQNEAQ come from the germline V gene. Filled out from reference TRBV7-8 and TRBJ2-7, the complete variable domain reads GAGVSQSPRYKVAKRGQDVALRCDPISGHVSLFWYQQALGQGPEFLTYFQNEAQLDKSGLPSDRFFAERPEGSVSTLKIQRTQQEDSAVYLCASSLTPGTAYEQYFGPGTRLTVT.

The sample holds a few counts of this clonotype. The V call is TRBV29-1, the J call TRBJ2-2; maybe TRBD2 (5 bases). Germline V gene lookup returns CDR1 SQVTM and CDR2 ANQGSEA. The length of the CDR3 is 13 residues. V lost 4 bases, J lost 0 bases, and 6 bases lay in between. The CDR3 region is CSVVRANTGELFF. The DNA of the CDR3 is TGCAGCGTTGTGCGGGCGAACACCGGGGAGCTGTTTTTT.

This clonotype appeared many times. The chain recombines TRBV12-3 or TRBV12-4 with TRBJ2-1, with a weak D call TRBD2 (5 bases). The CDR3 covers 17 residues. With 3 bases removed from V and 2 bases from J, the gap between germline ends came to 17 bases. The CDR3 region is CASSFVRATYPYNEQFF. CDR3 bases: TGTGCCAGCAGTTTTGTGAGGGCCACCTACCCCTACAATGAGCAGTTCTTC.

The V and J genes are TRBV19 and TRBJ1-1, with 9 bases matching TRBD1. The V and J ends lost 4 bases and 4 bases, in that order; junction bases with no gene match: 7. Germline lookup yields CDR1 LNHDA and CDR2 SQIVND (reference sequence). CDR3 length equals 15 residues. Here the CDR3 reads CASSRQGDGVTEAFF. The CDR3 DNA is TGTGCCAGTAGTAGACAGGGGGATGGTGTCACTGAAGCTTTCTTT.

This clonotype was recorded a few times. The chain employs TRBV19 and TRBJ2-5; tentatively, D is TRBD1 or TRBD2 (6 bases each). Germline CDR1 and CDR2: LNHDA and SQIVND (reference sequence). Trimming cost V 4 bases and J 9 bases, with 18 bases left between them. The CDR3 contains 14 residues. This chain's CDR3 is CASSTPGAILPQYF. In nucleotides, the CDR3 is TGTGCCAGTAGTACCCCGGGGGCCATCTTACCCCAGTACTTC.

This chain uses TRBV7-9 with TRBJ2-5; D possibly corresponds to TRBD1 (5 bases). Deletions cut 4 bases from V and 7 bases from J, with 7 bases between. Looked up from germline, CDR1 is SEHNR and CDR2 is FQNEAQ (reference sequence). The CDR3 spans 11 residues. CDR3 in DNA: TGTGCCAGCAGCTCTCAGGGGACCCAGTACTTC. Translation: CASSSQGTQYF.

This clonotype was seen at least ten times. V usage is TRBV29-1 and J usage is TRBJ2-7, with 8 bases lining up with TRBD1. Germline CDR1 reads SQVTM; CDR2 reads ANQGSEA. Losses at the gene ends were 4 bases for V and 5 bases for J; bases not matched to a gene: 1. The CDR3 covers 11 residues. CDR3 nucleotides: TGCAGCGTTGGGACAGGGAACGAGCAGTACTTC. Translating gives CSVGTGNEQYF.

This clonotype was recorded many times. The rearrangement joins TRBV11-2 to TRBJ2-2; 10 bases line up with TRBD2. V shed 5 bases, J shed 6 bases, and the junction held 3 bases outside the gene matches. Germline assignment: CDR1 SGHAT and CDR2 FQNNGV. This CDR3 spans 14 amino acids. As DNA, the CDR3 is TGTGCCAGCAGCCAAGGGACTAGCGCCGGGGAGCTGTTTTTT. This encodes CASSQGTSAGELFF. Full variable domain (remainder filled in from reference TRBV11-2 and TRBJ2-2): EAGVAQSPRYKIIEKRQSVAFWCNPISGHATLYWYQQILGQGPKLLIQFQNNGVVDDSQLPKDRFSAERLKGVDSTLKIQPAKLEDSAVYLCASSQGTSAGELFFGEGSRLTVL.

This clonotype was recorded many times. This chain joins TRBV7-2 and TRBJ2-4; 7 nucleotides agree with TRBD2. The V gene end was trimmed by 0 bases and the J gene end by 7 bases; junction bases not matched to a gene: 0. The CDR3 consists of 13 residues. Germline V CDR1 and CDR2: SGHTA, FQGNSA. The CDR3 sequence: CASSLAGGNIQYF. DNA for the CDR3: TGTGCCAGCAGCTTAGCGGGGGGGAACATTCAGTACTTC.

The J gene is TRBJ2-3, the V gene TRBV11-1, with D tentatively TRBD2 (5 bases). CDR3 length: 16 amino acids. Trimming cost V 5 bases and J 2 bases, with 17 bases left between them. Germline-derived CDR1 and CDR2 are SGHAT and FQDESV (reference sequence). The CDR3 sequence is CASSQMAGGLTDTQYF. The DNA of the CDR3 is TGTGCCAGCAGCCAAATGGCAGGTGGACTCACAGATACGCAGTATTTT.

The CDR3 DNA sequence: TGTGCCAGCAGCCAAGATTTTGGGACTAGCAAACTGGGGGAGACCCAGTACTTC. This encodes CASSQDFGTSKLGETQYF. J is TRBJ2-5 and V is TRBV3-1; 9 bases fit TRBD2. The V and J ends lost 0 bases and 5 bases, in that order; junction bases with no gene match: 13. The length of the CDR3 is 18 residues. Looked up from germline, CDR1 is LGHDT and CDR2 is YNNKEL (reference sequence).

This clonotype was observed once. The chain uses TRBV6-1 and TRBJ2-5; D is uncertain. V was cut by 5 bases and J by 4 bases, with 8 bases left in between. CDR1 is MNHNS, CDR2 SASEGT, per germline. CDR3 length: 12 amino acids. For the CDR3, the DNA is TGTGCCAGCAGTCTTCCCCTAGAGACCCAGTACTTC. It translates to CASSLPLETQYF.

V usage is TRBV19 and J usage is TRBJ2-3, with TRBD2 matching over 12 bases. Losses at the gene ends were 6 bases for V and 3 bases for J; bases not matched to a gene: 7. Germline V gene data show CDR1 as LNHDA and CDR2 as SQIVND (reference sequence). The CDR3 has 16 residues. The CDR3 DNA is TGTGCCAGTAGGGTGCTAGCGGGGGGGATGACAGATACGCAGTATTTT. Translating it yields CASRVLAGGMTDTQYF.